This is a list of T cell receptor beta chains from one sample in a study of cytomegalovirus exposure and HLA in healthy donors. Here immunoSEQ multiplex PCR was the method, and the copy in TCRdb shows in-frame clones only, minus some. The sample includes approximately 81,000 clones, approximately 93% of them seen just once. The sequencing sample was made of PBMCs. The receptor source for this set is a man aged 18-30 years in good health and CMV-seronegative. The CDR3 runs from the conserved cysteine through the conserved F or W. D genes are given only for firm matches. Part of the rows lack a size; the others show once, few, many or a class for expanded clones.

d_call j_call clone_size v_call cdr3_aa cdr3_nt
. TRBJ2-7 . TRBV10-1 CASSEFILQGGEQYF TGCGCCAGCAGTGAATTTATCTTACAGGGTGGCGAGCAGTACTTC
TRBD1 TRBJ2-7 . TRBV30 CAWRGFSTGSPYEQYF TGTGCCTGGAGGGGGTTTTCGACAGGGAGCCCCTACGAGCAGTACTTC
. TRBJ2-7 . TRBV28 CASSFSLGGADEQYF TGTGCCAGCAGTTTTTCCCTTGGGGGGGCGGATGAGCAGTACTTC
. TRBJ1-1 . TRBV2 CASLTGRNTEAFF TGTGCCAGCTTAACAGGGAGGAACACTGAAGCTTTCTTT
. TRBJ1-2 . TRBV7-8 CASSPPGRGYGYTF TGTGCCAGCAGCCCTCCGGGGAGGGGCTATGGCTACACCTTC
TRBD1 TRBJ2-2 . TRBV27 CASSLVGQGNTGELFF TGTGCCAGCAGTTTAGTGGGACAGGGGAACACCGGGGAGCTGTTTTTT
. TRBJ2-5 . TRBV18 CASSPRAQGGETQYF TGTGCCAGCTCACCACGAGCACAGGGAGGGGAGACCCAGTACTTC
. TRBJ2-5 . TRBV18 CASSPGNQETQYF TGTGCCAGCTCACCGGGCAATCAAGAGACCCAGTACTTC
TRBD2 TRBJ2-7 . TRBV6-5 CASSRTSGPTYEQYF TGTGCCAGCAGTAGGACTAGCGGACCCACCTACGAGCAGTACTTC
. TRBJ1-2 . TRBV11-2 CASSLAPTESYGYTF TGTGCCAGCAGCTTAGCCCCGACGGAGTCCTATGGCTACACCTTC
. TRBJ1-1 . TRBV5-4 CASSPPGRTEAFF TGTGCCAGCAGCCCCCCAGGAAGGACTGAAGCTTTCTTT
TRBD2 TRBJ2-1 . TRBV7-6 CASSLSIPDQRESYNEQFF TGTGCCAGCAGCTTATCAATCCCCGATCAGCGGGAGAGTTACAATGAGCAGTTCTTC
. TRBJ1-5 . TRBV19 CASSIGGHSNQPQHF TGTGCCAGTAGTATAGGGGGACACAGCAATCAGCCCCAGCATTTT
. TRBJ2-2 once TRBV15 CATSRDPGMGTGELFF TGTGCCACCAGCAGAGATCCGGGGATGGGAACCGGGGAGCTGTTTTTT
TRBD1 TRBJ1-3 . TRBV27 CASSLRGDRRGNTIYF TGTGCCAGCAGTTTGCGTGGGGACAGGAGAGGAAACACCATATATTTT
. TRBJ2-3 . TRBV2 CASSLGGTQYF TGTGCCAGCAGTTTGGGAGGTACGCAGTATTTT
TRBD1 TRBJ1-1 . TRBV2 CASSVGTGGGGAFF TGTGCCAGCAGTGTAGGGACAGGGGGCGGAGGGGCTTTCTTT
. TRBJ2-2 . TRBV5-6 CASSLVGGGELFF TGTGCCAGCAGCTTGGTGGGGGGCGGGGAGCTGTTTTTT
. TRBJ2-7 . TRBV18 CASSPTVSSYEQYF TGTGCCAGCTCACCGACAGTTAGCTCCTACGAGCAGTACTTC
. TRBJ2-7 . TRBV30 CAWSVRGRSYYEQYF TGTGCCTGGAGTGTCAGGGGCAGGTCGTACTACGAGCAGTACTTC
. TRBJ2-7 once TRBV5-1 CASSSTGYEQYF TGCGCCAGCAGCTCCACCGGCTACGAGCAGTACTTC
TRBD1 TRBJ1-2 . TRBV27 CASGTAMRGYTF TGTGCCAGCGGGACAGCGATGAGGGGCTACACCTTC
TRBD1 TRBJ2-7 . TRBV19 CASSTAGTGNYEQYF TGTGCCAGTAGTACAGCCGGGACAGGGAACTACGAGCAGTACTTC
. TRBJ1-4 . TRBV28 CASSLFVEKLFF TGTGCCAGCAGTTTATTCGTTGAAAAACTGTTTTTT
. TRBJ2-5 . TRBV4-1 CASSQEGGETQYF TGCGCCAGCAGCCAGGAGGGCGGCGAGACCCAGTACTTC
TRBD2 TRBJ2-1 few TRBV27 CASRGKPGLAGLNEQFF TGTGCCAGCAGGGGGAAGCCGGGACTAGCAGGCCTAAATGAGCAGTTCTTC
. TRBJ1-4 once TRBV4-2 CASSQDLATTNEKLFF TGTGCCAGCAGCCAAGATTTGGCCACAACTAATGAAAAACTGTTTTTT
. TRBJ2-5 . TRBV2 CASSLRGGQETQYF TGTGCCAGCAGTTTGCGGGGAGGCCAAGAGACCCAGTACTTC
TRBD2 TRBJ2-1 . TRBV4-3 CASRAGGISYNEQFF TGCGCCAGCAGAGCGGGGGGGATTTCGTACAATGAGCAGTTCTTC
. TRBJ1-1 . TRBV6-4 CASSSTGSAGEAFF TGTGCCAGCAGCAGTACAGGGAGTGCAGGTGAAGCTTTCTTT
TRBD1 TRBJ1-2 . TRBV7-6 CASSLAPGTDYGYTF TGTGCCAGCAGCTTAGCCCCCGGGACAGACTATGGCTACACCTTC
TRBD2 TRBJ2-7 . TRBV18 CASSSGTMFYEQYF TGTGCCAGCTCGTCCGGGACTATGTTCTACGAGCAGTACTTC
TRBD1 TRBJ1-4 . TRBV7-9 CASSGTATEKLFF TGTGCCAGCAGCGGGACAGCAACTGAAAAACTGTTTTTT
TRBD1 TRBJ2-4 . TRBV7-3 CASGTGQNIQYF TGTGCCAGCGGGACAGGTCAAAACATTCAGTACTTC
. TRBJ2-7 . TRBV27 CASSFTWESLYEQYF TGTGCCAGCAGTTTTACGTGGGAGTCTCTTTACGAGCAGTACTTC
TRBD1 TRBJ2-7 . TRBV16 CASSRYRGGYEQYF TGTGCCAGCAGCCGCTACAGGGGTGGCTACGAGCAGTACTTC
TRBD1 TRBJ2-1 . TRBV27 CASSPRQGSSWYGEQFF TGTGCCAGCAGTCCCCGACAGGGATCAAGTTGGTACGGTGAGCAGTTCTTC
TRBD1 TRBJ1-1 . TRBV15 CATSRRQGLGEAFF TGTGCCACCAGCAGGAGACAGGGACTAGGAGAAGCTTTCTTT
. TRBJ2-7 . TRBV11-2 CASSLGSRGALQREQYF TGTGCCAGCAGCTTAGGTTCACGTGGTGCCCTCCAGCGAGAGCAGTACTTC
TRBD2 TRBJ2-7 . TRBV4-2 CASSPSSAGVNEQYF TGTGCCAGCAGCCCATCCTCAGCGGGAGTCAACGAGCAGTACTTC
TRBD2 TRBJ2-7 . TRBV27 CASSPTSGRYEQYF TGTGCCAGCAGTCCTACTAGCGGGAGATACGAGCAGTACTTC
. TRBJ2-3 . TRBV18 CASSPPGLPTDTQYF TGTGCCAGCTCACCGCCGGGACTTCCCACAGATACGCAGTATTTT
. TRBJ1-3 once TRBV15 CATSRDFLLSGNTIYF TGTGCCACCAGCAGAGATTTTCTCCTCTCTGGAAACACCATATATTTT
TRBD1 TRBJ2-7 . TRBV6-1 CASSDLGQGLYEQYF TGTGCCAGCAGTGACCTCGGACAGGGACTCTACGAGCAGTACTTC
TRBD2 TRBJ2-3 . TRBV18 CASSPTSGGTDTQYF TGTGCCAGCTCACCTACTAGCGGGGGGACAGATACGCAGTATTTT